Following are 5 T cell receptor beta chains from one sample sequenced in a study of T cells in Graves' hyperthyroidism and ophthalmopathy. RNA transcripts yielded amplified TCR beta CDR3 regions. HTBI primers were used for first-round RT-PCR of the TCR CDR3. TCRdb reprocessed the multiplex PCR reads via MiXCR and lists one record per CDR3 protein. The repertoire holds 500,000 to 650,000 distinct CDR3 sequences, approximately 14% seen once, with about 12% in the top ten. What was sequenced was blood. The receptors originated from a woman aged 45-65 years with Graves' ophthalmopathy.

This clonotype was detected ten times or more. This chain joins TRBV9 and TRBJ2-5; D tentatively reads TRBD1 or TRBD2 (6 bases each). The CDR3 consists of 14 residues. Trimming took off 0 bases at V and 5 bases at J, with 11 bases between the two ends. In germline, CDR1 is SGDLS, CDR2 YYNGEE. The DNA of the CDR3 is TGTGCCAGCAGCGTAGTCGGGGGCCAGGAGACCCAGTACTTC. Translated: CASSVVGGQETQYF. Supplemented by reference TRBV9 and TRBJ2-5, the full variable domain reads DSGVTQTPKHLITATGQRVTLRCSPRSGDLSVYWYQQSLDQGLQFLIQYYNGEERAKGNILERFSAQQFPDLHSELNLSSLELGDSALYFCASSVVGGQETQYFGPGTRLLVL.

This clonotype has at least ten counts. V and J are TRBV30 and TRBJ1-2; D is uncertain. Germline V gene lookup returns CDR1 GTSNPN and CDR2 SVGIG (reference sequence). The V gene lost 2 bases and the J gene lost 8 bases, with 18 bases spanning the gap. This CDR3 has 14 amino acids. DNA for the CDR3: TGTGCCTGGAGTCCCCGAGTTTTGGGTCCAGGCTACACCTTC. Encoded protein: CAWSPRVLGPGYTF. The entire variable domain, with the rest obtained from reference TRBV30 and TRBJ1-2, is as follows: SQTIHQWPATLVQPVGSPLSLECTVEGTSNPNLYWYRQAAGRGLQLLFYSVGIGQISSEVPQNLSASRPQDRQFILSSKKLLLSDSGFYLCAWSPRVLGPGYTFGSGTRLTVV.

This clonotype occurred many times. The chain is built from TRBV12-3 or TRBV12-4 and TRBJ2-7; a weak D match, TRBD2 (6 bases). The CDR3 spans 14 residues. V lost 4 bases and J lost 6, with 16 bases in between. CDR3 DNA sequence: TGTGCCAGCAGTTCAGGACTACGCTGGGGCGAGCAGTACTTC. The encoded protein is CASSSGLRWGEQYF.

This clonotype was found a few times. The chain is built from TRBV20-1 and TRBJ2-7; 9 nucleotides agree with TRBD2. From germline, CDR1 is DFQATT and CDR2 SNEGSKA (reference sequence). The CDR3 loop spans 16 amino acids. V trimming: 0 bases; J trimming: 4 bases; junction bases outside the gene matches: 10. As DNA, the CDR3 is TGCAGTGCTAGAGACCCGACTAGCGGAGCGAGGTACGAGCAGTACTTC. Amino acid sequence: CSARDPTSGARYEQYF.

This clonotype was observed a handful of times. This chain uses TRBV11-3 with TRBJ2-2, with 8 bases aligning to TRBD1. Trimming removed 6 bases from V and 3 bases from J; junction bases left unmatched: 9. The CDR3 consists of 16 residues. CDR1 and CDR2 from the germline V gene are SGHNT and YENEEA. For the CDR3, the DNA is TGTGCCAGCAGTCCCAGGGGGCGTCAGGACACCGGGGAGCTGTTTTTT. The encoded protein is CASSPRGRQDTGELFF.